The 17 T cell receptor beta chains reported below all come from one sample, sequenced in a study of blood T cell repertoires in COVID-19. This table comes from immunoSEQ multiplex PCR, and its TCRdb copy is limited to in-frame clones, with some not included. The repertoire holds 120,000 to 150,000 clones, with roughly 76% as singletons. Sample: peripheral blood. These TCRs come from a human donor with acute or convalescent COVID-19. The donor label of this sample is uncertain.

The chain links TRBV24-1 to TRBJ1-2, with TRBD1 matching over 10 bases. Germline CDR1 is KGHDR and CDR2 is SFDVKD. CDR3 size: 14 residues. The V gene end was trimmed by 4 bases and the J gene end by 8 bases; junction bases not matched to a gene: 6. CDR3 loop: CATSEAGTGDGYTF. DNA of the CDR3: TGTGCCACCAGTGAAGCCGGGACAGGGGACGGCTACACCTTC.

CDR3 sequence: CASRTSGGTYNEQFF. DNA of the CDR3: TGTGCCAGCAGGACTAGCGGGGGCACCTACAATGAGCAGTTCTTC. The chain recombines TRBV2 with TRBJ2-1; 12 bases align to TRBD2. Germline trimming cut 6 bases from V and 2 bases from J; bases unmatched to any gene: 2. This CDR3 comprises 15 residues. In germline, CDR1 is SNHLY, CDR2 FYNNEI.

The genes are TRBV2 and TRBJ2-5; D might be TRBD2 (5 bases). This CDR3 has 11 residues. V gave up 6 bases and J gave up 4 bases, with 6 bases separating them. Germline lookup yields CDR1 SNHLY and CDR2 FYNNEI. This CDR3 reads CASRGRETQYF. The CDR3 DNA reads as TGTGCCAGCAGGGGGAGAGAGACCCAGTACTTC.

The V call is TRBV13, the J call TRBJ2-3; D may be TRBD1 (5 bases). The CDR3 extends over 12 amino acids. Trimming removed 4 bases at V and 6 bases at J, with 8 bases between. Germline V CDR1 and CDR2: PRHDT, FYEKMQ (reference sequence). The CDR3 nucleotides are TGTGCCAGCAGCTGGGGCGCCGATACGCAGTATTTT. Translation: CASSWGADTQYF. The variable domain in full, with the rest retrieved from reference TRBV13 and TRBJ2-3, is AAGVIQSPRHLIKEKRETATLKCYPIPRHDTVYWYQQGPGQDPQFLISFYEKMQSDKGSIPDRFSAQQFSDYHSELNMSSLELGDSALYFCASSWGADTQYFGPGTRLTVL.

The CDR3 region is CASSLAGGADTQYF. Here the CDR3 DNA reads TGTGCCAGTAGCTTAGCGGGGGGGGCAGATACGCAGTATTTT. The chain combines TRBV19 with TRBJ2-3, with 11 bases matching TRBD2. The CDR3 is 14 amino acids. V was clipped by 6 bases and J by 4 bases; unmatched bases: 3. Germline lookup yields CDR1 LNHDA and CDR2 SQIVND (reference sequence).

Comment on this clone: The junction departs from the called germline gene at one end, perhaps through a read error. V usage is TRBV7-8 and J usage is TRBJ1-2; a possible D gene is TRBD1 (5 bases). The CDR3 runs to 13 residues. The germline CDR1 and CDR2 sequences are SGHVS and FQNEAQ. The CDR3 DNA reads TGTGCCAGCAGCTTCCGACGGGACTACGGCTACACCTTC. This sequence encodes CASSFRRDYGYTF.

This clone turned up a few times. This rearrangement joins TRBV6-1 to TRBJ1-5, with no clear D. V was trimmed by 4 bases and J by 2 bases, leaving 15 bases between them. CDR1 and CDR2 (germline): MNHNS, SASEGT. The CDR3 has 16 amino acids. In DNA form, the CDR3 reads TGTGCCAGCAGTGGACGGTCGTGGCAGGGCAATCAGCCCCAGCATTTT. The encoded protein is CASSGRSWQGNQPQHF.

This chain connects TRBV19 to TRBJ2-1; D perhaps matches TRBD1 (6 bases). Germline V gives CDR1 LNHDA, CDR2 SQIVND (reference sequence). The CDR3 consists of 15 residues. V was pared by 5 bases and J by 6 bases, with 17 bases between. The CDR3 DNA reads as TGTGCCAGTAGTGATCCGGGAAGAGGGGGCAATGAGCAGTTCTTC. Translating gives CASSDPGRGGNEQFF.

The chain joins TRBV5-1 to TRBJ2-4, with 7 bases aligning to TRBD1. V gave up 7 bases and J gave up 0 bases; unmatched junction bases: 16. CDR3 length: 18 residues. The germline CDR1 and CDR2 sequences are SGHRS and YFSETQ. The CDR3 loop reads CASQLETGQIIAKNIQYF. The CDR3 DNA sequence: TGCGCCAGCCAGCTTGAAACGGGACAGATCATAGCCAAAAACATTCAGTACTTC.

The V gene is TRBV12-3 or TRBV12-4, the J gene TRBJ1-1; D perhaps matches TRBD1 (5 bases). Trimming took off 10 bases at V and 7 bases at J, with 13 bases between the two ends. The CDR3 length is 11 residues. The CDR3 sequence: CANSYRSEAFF. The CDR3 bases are TGTGCCAACTCCTACAGGAGTGAAGCTTTCTTT.

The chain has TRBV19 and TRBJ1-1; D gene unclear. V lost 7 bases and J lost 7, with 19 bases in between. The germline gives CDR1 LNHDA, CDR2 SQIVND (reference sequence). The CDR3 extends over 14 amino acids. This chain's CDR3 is CASIPPGGSYEAFF. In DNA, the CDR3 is TGTGCCAGTATTCCCCCGGGAGGATCCTATGAAGCTTTCTTT.

The DNA of the CDR3 is TGTGCCAGCAGCCCTAGAGGGACAGCTCTAAACACCATATATTTT. This sequence encodes CASSPRGTALNTIYF. The chain uses TRBV11-2 and TRBJ1-3, with TRBD1 matching 7 bases. Per the germline V gene, CDR1 is SGHAT and CDR2 is FQNNGV. The CDR3 spans 15 residues. V was pared by 5 bases and J by 6 bases, with 10 bases of the junction left unmatched.

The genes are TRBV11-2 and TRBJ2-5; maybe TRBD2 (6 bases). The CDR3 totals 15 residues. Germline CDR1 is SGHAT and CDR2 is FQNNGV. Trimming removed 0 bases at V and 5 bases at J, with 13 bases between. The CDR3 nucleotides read TGTGCCAGCAGCTTAGAACTAGGGGAGGACGAGACCCAGTACTTC. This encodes CASSLELGEDETQYF.

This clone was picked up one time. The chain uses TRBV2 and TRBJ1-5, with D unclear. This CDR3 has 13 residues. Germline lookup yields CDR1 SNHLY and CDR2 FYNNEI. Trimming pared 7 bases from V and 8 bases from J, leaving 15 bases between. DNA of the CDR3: TGTGCCAGCAATGGGCGGGGTATTGAGCCCCAGCATTTT. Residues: CASNGRGIEPQHF.

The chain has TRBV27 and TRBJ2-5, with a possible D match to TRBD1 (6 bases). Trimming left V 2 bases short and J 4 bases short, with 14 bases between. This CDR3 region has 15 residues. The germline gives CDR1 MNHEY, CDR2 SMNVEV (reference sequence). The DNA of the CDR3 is TGTGCCAGCAGTTTACAGGGCAGGGGCGTAGAGACCCAGTACTTC. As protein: CASSLQGRGVETQYF.

CDR3 amino acids: CASSSPHPGEQYF. The CDR3 bases are TGTGCCAGCAGTTCCCCCCACCCCGGGGAGCAGTACTTC. The chain combines TRBV6-5 with TRBJ2-7; D remains unclear. CDR1 is MNHEY, CDR2 SVGAGI, per germline. The CDR3 consists of 13 residues. V lost 4 bases and J lost 7, with 14 bases in between.

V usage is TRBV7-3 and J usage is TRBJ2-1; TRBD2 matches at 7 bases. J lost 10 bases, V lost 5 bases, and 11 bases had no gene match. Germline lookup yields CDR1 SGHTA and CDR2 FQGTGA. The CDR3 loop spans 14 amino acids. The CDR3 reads CASSRRDYPREQFF. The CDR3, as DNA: TGTGCCAGCAGCCGCCGGGACTACCCCAGGGAGCAGTTCTTC.